Included here is one T cell receptor (beta chain) sequence, with context. Its cognate antigen is unknown. The junction and the germline gene differ at one end; a read error may be behind it. The data were obtained in a study of blood T cells in healthy people across ages. CDR3 size: 15 residues. Overall study results and limits: Estimates of diversity drawn from one million T cells were considered underestimates.

A second roughly 7 to 12 cycle PCR used barcoded and J-beta primers. TCRdb ran MiXCR on the 5' RACE reads and lists one entry per CDR3 protein. The table lists about 970,000 distinct CDR3 sequences, roughly 50% of them singletons. This TCR was sampled from a woman in her sixties in good health. The V call is TRBV12-3 or TRBV12-4, the J call TRBJ2-3, with TRBD2 matching 10 bases. The sequenced material came from blood. The CDR3 DNA reads as TGTGCCAGCAGTCAGAGCGGGAGGGGTACAGATACGGAGTATTTT. Protein product: CASSQSGRGTDTEYF.